This T cell receptor beta chain was sequenced during a study of T-cell reconstitution after alpha-beta-depleted transplantation in children. Unique molecular identifiers featured in how the TCRbeta library was prepared. One entry per CDR3 protein, called by TCRdb with MiXCR from the PCR reads. The profile covers some 200,000 distinct CDR3 sequences, with about 9.6% appearing a single time and 5% to 6% taken by the ten largest. Ten or more counts support this clonotype. CDR1 is SEHNR and CDR2 is FQNEAQ in the germline V gene (reference sequence). V lost 5 bases and J lost 5, with 17 bases in between. The length of the CDR3 is 15 residues.

Sequencing used PBMCs from the stem cell graft donor, obtained from the stem cell graft. The TCR was taken from a human donor who donated a stem cell graft to a child with SCID. The chain is built from TRBV7-9 and TRBJ2-3, with D possibly being TRBD1 or TRBD2 (5 bases each). CDR3 nucleotide sequence: TGTGCCAGCAGCCCCCGGGATGGACAAGGAGATACGCAGTATTTT. It yields the protein CASSPRDGQGDTQYF.